This T cell receptor (beta chain) was sequenced during a study of response to subunit inactivated influenza vaccine. The germline V gene encodes CDR1 LNHDA and CDR2 SQIVND (reference sequence). V was pared by 9 bases and J by 0 bases, with 15 bases between. The CDR3 has 14 residues. TCRdb used MiXCR to reprocess the RT-PCR reads, holding one entry per CDR3 protein. The sample includes almost 250,000 distinct CDR3 sequences, less than 15% of them seen just once. This clonotype has at least ten counts. The antigen is unknown. Study observations and caveats: Few new T cells, the authors suggested, are recruited by each seasonal influenza vaccination.

This receptor was taken from a man over 45 who received an inactivated influenza vaccine. The specimen was non-naive T cells sorted from PBMCs, collected 14 to 15 days before vaccination. The genes are TRBV19 and TRBJ2-7; possible D gene TRBD1, 5 bases. Here the CDR3 DNA reads TGTGCCAGCAAAAGGGGCCCTAGCTCCTACGAGCAGTACTTC. Translation gives CASKRGPSSYEQYF.